The clone carrying this T cell receptor beta chain was counted only a few times. The antigen remains unidentified. The data originate from a study of beta chain features in type 1 diabetes. Since all of the isolated RNA was reverse transcribed, expressed TCRB transcripts were what got sequenced. Mean read depth for naive, central memory and regulatory T cell samples was a few million reads. Clones were sequenced by immunoSEQ multiplex PCR, and TCRdb holds only the in-frame ones, with some missing. The data show about 250,000 clones, approximately 14% seen once. The CDR3 is 16 amino acids. The V gene's germline CDR1 is SQVTM and CDR2 ANQGSEA. The trim removed 2 bases at V and 0 bases at J, leaving 9 bases unmatched. Study-wide points: Cells with high TCR expression could be over-represented by cDNA sequencing. Patients with type 1 diabetes carried fewer insertions and had more deletions at their VDJ junctions.

The chain combines TRBV29-1 with TRBJ1-1, with 7 bases fitting TRBD1. The TCR originated in a woman in her thirties or forties in good health. Sequencing was carried out using naive CD4+ T cells from blood. In DNA, the CDR3 is TGCAGCGTTGAATGGAGACAGGGACCCTTGAACACTGAAGCTTTCTTT. Encoded protein: CSVEWRQGPLNTEAFF.